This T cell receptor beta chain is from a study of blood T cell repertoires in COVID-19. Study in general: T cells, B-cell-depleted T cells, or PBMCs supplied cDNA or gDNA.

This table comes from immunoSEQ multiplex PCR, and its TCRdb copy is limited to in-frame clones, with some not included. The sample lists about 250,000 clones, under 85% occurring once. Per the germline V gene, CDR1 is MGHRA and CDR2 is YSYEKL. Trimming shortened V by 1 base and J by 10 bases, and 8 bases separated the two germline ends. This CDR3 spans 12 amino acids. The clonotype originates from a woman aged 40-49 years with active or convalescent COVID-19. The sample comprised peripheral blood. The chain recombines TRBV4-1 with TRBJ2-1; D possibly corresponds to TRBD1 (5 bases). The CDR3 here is CASSQGDREQFF. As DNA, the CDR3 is TGCGCCAGCAGCCAAGGTGACAGAGAGCAGTTCTTC.